This T cell receptor beta chain was retrieved from a study of CD8+ T cells in alopecia areata. Study-wide background: Scoring of severity for treated patients was based on percentage of affected scalp area. Whole-study findings and limits: The study found that many expanded lesional clones persisted in scalp and blood during tofacitinib. On tofacitinib, scalp clonality and expanded CD8+ clones among top 100 fell significantly.

For this clone: Its target is unknown.

Extracted RNA was reverse transcribed, and the resulting cDNA served as sequencing template. The method was immunoSEQ multiplex PCR; TCRdb's version includes in-frame clones alone and lacks a portion of them. The sample lists roughly 180,000 clones, about 55% occurring once. Treatment described: oral pan-JAK inhibitor, 5-10 mg twice daily. The sequencing here drew on CD8+ T cells sorted from blood, taken at week 24, from a patient treated with tofacitinib. The receptor's source is a human donor with alopecia areata.

The CDR3 loop is CASSLEVSTEAFF. For the CDR3, the DNA is TGTGCCAGCTCCCTGGAGGTGAGCACTGAAGCTTTCTTT. The chain uses TRBV18 and TRBJ1-1, with no clear D. There are 13 residues in the CDR3. The germline gives CDR1 KGHSH, CDR2 LQKENI. Trimming cost V 6 bases and J 4 bases, with 12 bases left between them. Variable domain in full (rest from reference TRBV18 and TRBJ1-1): NAGVMQNPRHLVRRRGQEARLRCSPMKGHSHVYWYRQLPEEGLKFMVYLQKENIIDESGMPKERFSAEFPKEGPSILRIQQVVRGDSAAYFCASSLEVSTEAFFGQGTRLTVV.